This T cell receptor beta chain was sequenced during a study of T cells in Graves' hyperthyroidism and ophthalmopathy. Study conclusions and caveats: The blood repertoire included most of the expanded thyroid clonotypes above 0.001.

Fresh peripheral blood, 10 ml, yielded the PBMCs. The investigators amplified TCR beta CDR3 regions from RNA transcripts. TCR CDR3 regions were first amplified by RT-PCR with HTBI primers. MiXCR, run by TCRdb on the multiplex PCR reads, gives a single entry per CDR3 protein. The sample records about 420,000 distinct CDR3 sequences, 15% to 19% being singletons. This clonotype came up many times. Its antigen is currently unknown. With 6 bases removed from V and 2 bases from J, the gap between germline ends came to 17 bases. The CDR3 runs to 14 residues. Germline loops: CDR1 DFQATT, CDR2 SNEGSKA (reference sequence).

Material for sequencing was blood. The gene calls are TRBV20-1 and TRBJ2-7; D perhaps matches TRBD2 (7 bases). The receptor's source is a woman between 18 and 30 years old with Graves' hyperthyroidism. For the CDR3, the DNA is TGCAGTGCCTCCCAGGGAGGGGGACCCTACGAGCAGTACTTC. It codes for CSASQGGGPYEQYF.